A single sample is the source of the 31 T cell receptor beta chains below, sequenced in a study of T cell responses to AZD1222 COVID-19 vaccine. Sequencing used immunoSEQ multiplex PCR; TCRdb keeps in-frame clones, though not all of them. The sample gives more than 75,000 clones, 70% to 90% of which show up once; 1.5% to 2% is in the top ten. Sequencing was performed on peripheral blood, taken on day 0 of AZD1222 vaccination. All receptors derive from an adult in good health.

This chain uses TRBV19 with TRBJ1-1; D is possibly TRBD1 (5 bases). Germline assignment: CDR1 LNHDA and CDR2 SQIVND (reference sequence). The CDR3 is 15 amino acids. The V gene lost 1 base and the J gene lost 3 bases, with 12 bases spanning the gap. The DNA for the CDR3 is TGTGCCAGTAGTATAGTTGGGGACGGGGACACTGAAGCTTTCTTT. Encoded protein: CASSIVGDGDTEAFF.

The V call is TRBV19, the J call TRBJ1-4; perhaps TRBD1 as D (6 bases). The V end lost 6 bases, the J end lost 8 bases, and 13 bases lay between the germline ends. The CDR3 loop spans 13 amino acids. Germline V lookup: CDR1 LNHDA, CDR2 SQIVND (reference sequence). The CDR3 here is CASSLGGQEKLFF. CDR3 nucleotide sequence: TGTGCCAGTAGCCTTGGCGGACAGGAAAAACTGTTTTTT.

The chain recombines TRBV24-1 with TRBJ2-3, with D unresolved. Germline CDR1 is KGHDR and CDR2 is SFDVKD. Trimming shortened V by 3 bases and J by 0 bases, and 3 bases separated the two germline ends. The CDR3 is 13 residues long. This chain's CDR3 is CATSDPSTDTQYF. CDR3 nucleotide sequence: TGTGCCACCAGTGATCCTAGCACAGATACGCAGTATTTT.

This clone was seen a single time. The genes are TRBV27 and TRBJ1-4, with D unclear. V lost 3 bases and J 7 bases, leaving 15 bases between the germline ends. Germline V gives CDR1 MNHEY, CDR2 SMNVEV (reference sequence). This CDR3 has 15 residues. CDR3 amino acids: CASSLVGRWGEKLFF. The DNA for the CDR3 is TGTGCCAGCAGTTTGGTCGGGCGATGGGGTGAAAAACTGTTTTTT.

The chain links TRBV2 to TRBJ1-4; 8 bases align to TRBD1. CDR1 SNHLY and CDR2 FYNNEI come from the germline V gene. With 8 bases clipped from V and 13 bases from J, the junction kept 15 bases outside the gene matches. The CDR3 has 14 amino acids. CDR3 loop: CASGQGRGPRGLFF. DNA for the CDR3: TGTGCCAGCGGTCAAGGCAGGGGGCCGAGAGGACTGTTTTTT. The full variable domain, its missing parts supplied by reference TRBV2 and TRBJ1-4, is EPEVTQTPSHQVTQMGQEVILRCVPISNHLYFYWYRQILGQKVEFLVSFYNNEISEKSEIFDDQFSVERPDGSNFTLKIRSTKLEDSAMYFCASGQGRGPRGLFFGSGTQLSVL.

This CDR3 is CAWNRDYQETQYF. DNA for the CDR3: TGTGCCTGGAACCGGGACTATCAAGAGACCCAGTACTTC. V gene TRBV30 combines with J gene TRBJ2-5, with TRBD2 matching 7 bases. This CDR3 is 13 amino acids long. CDR1 is GTSNPN, CDR2 SVGIG, per germline (reference sequence). Trimming at V came to 4 bases and at J to 2 bases, leaving 4 bases not matched to a gene.

The gene calls are TRBV9 and TRBJ2-2; D ambiguous. V lost 0 bases to trimming and J lost 5 bases, with 17 bases between them. This CDR3 spans 17 amino acids. CDR1 is SGDLS and CDR2 is YYNGEE in the germline V gene. CDR3 in amino acids: CASSVVPAGLGTGELFF. In DNA, the CDR3 is TGTGCCAGCAGCGTAGTTCCCGCAGGCCTGGGGACCGGGGAGCTGTTTTTT.

This chain links TRBV29-1 with TRBJ1-1, with a possible D match to TRBD1 (5 bases). Germline V CDR1 and CDR2: SQVTM, ANQGSEA. V shed 6 bases and J shed 0 bases, with 11 bases lying between them. CDR3 length: 13 residues. The CDR3 DNA sequence: TGCAGCGTGATGGGACCGCTGAACACTGAAGCTTTCTTT. Encoded protein: CSVMGPLNTEAFF.

This chain links TRBV7-2 with TRBJ2-7; tentatively, D is TRBD1 or TRBD2 (6 bases each). This CDR3 contains 15 residues. Germline V CDR1 and CDR2: SGHTA, FQGNSA. The ends were cut back, 3 bases at V and 4 bases at J, with 16 bases in the middle. CDR3 coding DNA: TGTGCCAGCAGCTTGGGGGGCGGCGGAGTTTACGAGCAGTACTTC. Protein: CASSLGGGGVYEQYF.

The chain is built from TRBV3-1 (or the pseudogene TRBV3-2) and TRBJ1-2; 10 bases agree with TRBD1. This CDR3 contains 15 residues. J lost 4 bases, V lost 4 bases, and 6 bases had no gene match. CDR1 LGHDT and CDR2 YNNKEL come from the germline V gene (reference sequence). Written as DNA, the CDR3 is TGTGCCAGCAGCCGCGGGCGGGACAGGGGCTATGGCTACACCTTC. It yields the protein CASSRGRDRGYGYTF.

CDR3 DNA sequence: TGCAGCGTTGGAGATGGTAGCTTGGGATCCACCATATATTTT. It translates to CSVGDGSLGSTIYF. The rearrangement joins TRBV29-1 to TRBJ1-3; D is undetermined. The CDR3 has 14 residues. Germline V gene sequence: CDR1 SQVTM, CDR2 ANQGSEA. The germline V and J ends were trimmed by 4 bases and 9 bases, with 19 bases remaining between them.

The CDR3 here is CASSYYEGQGREQYF. CDR3 in DNA: TGTGCCAGCAGTTATTACGAGGGACAGGGGCGCGAGCAGTACTTC. This chain joins TRBV6-6 and TRBJ2-7; 10 bases are a match to TRBD1. J gave up 6 bases and V 3 bases, and 8 bases lay outside the gene matches. The V gene's germline CDR1 is MNHNY and CDR2 SVGAGI (reference sequence). The length of the CDR3 is 15 residues.

This clone has only one observation. V and J are TRBV5-1 and TRBJ2-7; 7 nucleotides agree with TRBD1. Germline CDR1 SGHRS, CDR2 YFSETQ. The CDR3 is made up of 15 amino acids. J was trimmed by 3 bases and V by 0 bases; bases with no gene match: 6. CDR3 protein: CASSLDRDSLYEQYF. The CDR3 DNA is TGCGCCAGCAGCTTGGACCGGGACAGTCTCTACGAGCAGTACTTC.

V gene TRBV19 combines with J gene TRBJ2-3, with D hard to call. This CDR3 has 15 amino acids. Trimming left V 5 bases short and J 1 base short, with 13 bases between. Per germline, CDR1 LNHDA and CDR2 SQIVND (reference sequence). CDR3 loop: CASSPRTYGTDTQYF. The CDR3 DNA reads TGTGCCAGTAGTCCCCGAACTTACGGCACAGATACGCAGTATTTT.

This chain links TRBV5-1 with TRBJ2-3, with 10 bases lining up with TRBD2. V shed 0 bases, J shed 0 bases, and the junction held 1 base outside the gene matches. The CDR3 contains 16 residues. CDR1 and CDR2 (germline): SGHRS, YFSETQ. The CDR3 DNA reads as TGCGCCAGCAGCTTGGAACTAGCGGGGAGCACAGATACGCAGTATTTT. It is translated as CASSLELAGSTDTQYF.

This chain links TRBV12-3 or TRBV12-4 with TRBJ1-5, with 8 bases identical to TRBD1. J was trimmed by 5 bases and V by 7 bases; bases with no gene match: 4. This CDR3 comprises 13 residues. CDR3 protein: CASTMTGDQPQHF. CDR3 bases: TGTGCCAGCACTATGACAGGGGATCAGCCCCAGCATTTT.

V and J are TRBV5-5 and TRBJ1-5; D is undetermined. V lost 0 bases and J 0 bases, leaving 7 bases between the germline ends. Germline loops: CDR1 SGHKS, CDR2 YYEKEE (reference sequence). The CDR3 is 15 amino acids. The CDR3 is CASSLGSPSNQPQHF. In nucleotides, the CDR3 is TGTGCCAGCAGCTTGGGCAGCCCTAGCAATCAGCCCCAGCATTTT. Full variable domain (rest looked up from reference TRBV5-5 and TRBJ1-5): DAGVTQSPTHLIKTRGQQVTLRCSPISGHKSVSWYQQVLGQGPQFIFQYYEKEERGRGNFPDRFSARQFPNYSSELNVNALLLGDSALYLCASSLGSPSNQPQHFGDGTRLSIL.

This clone was seen a few times. The chain links TRBV28 to TRBJ1-2; TRBD1 matches at 7 bases. V was clipped by 7 bases and J by 7 bases; unmatched bases: 9. This CDR3 has 13 amino acids. Germline loops: CDR1 MDHEN, CDR2 SYDVKM. The CDR3 region has the DNA TGTGCCAGCACCTTAGACAGGGCTCGTGGCTACACCTTC. Translating gives CASTLDRARGYTF.

The chain has TRBV12-5 and TRBJ1-5; 8 bases map to TRBD1. CDR1 is LGHNT, CDR2 FRNRAP, per germline. CDR3 length equals 15 residues. Trimming took 5 bases from V and 7 from J; bases not matched to a gene: 10. CDR3: CASGLNQGARQPQHF. In DNA form, the CDR3 reads TGTGCTAGTGGTCTTAATCAGGGGGCGAGGCAGCCCCAGCATTTT.

This clone was found once. V usage is TRBV10-1 and J usage is TRBJ1-1, with D unresolved. Germline V gene data show CDR1 as WNHNN and CDR2 as SYGVQD (reference sequence). The germline V and J ends were trimmed by 0 bases and 8 bases, with 7 bases remaining between them. The CDR3 consists of 12 residues. As DNA, the CDR3 is TGCGCCAGCAGTGAGTCTGGGGAGGAAGCTTTCTTT. This encodes CASSESGEEAFF.

This chain uses TRBV19 with TRBJ1-2, with TRBD1 matching 10 bases. Germline V lookup: CDR1 LNHDA, CDR2 SQIVND (reference sequence). J was trimmed by 6 bases and V by 3 bases; bases with no gene match: 10. The CDR3 loop spans 16 amino acids. The CDR3 region has the DNA TGTGCCAGTAGTATCACTCACGGGACAGGGGTTGATGGCTACACCTTC. This sequence encodes CASSITHGTGVDGYTF.

The J gene is TRBJ1-6, the V gene TRBV19, with D maybe TRBD1 (5 bases). This CDR3 has 16 residues. The germline V gene has CDR1 LNHDA and CDR2 SQIVND (reference sequence). V lost 7 bases, J lost 3 bases, and 16 bases lay in between. This chain's CDR3 is CASTEDTYRYNSPLHF. CDR3 bases: TGTGCCAGTACCGAGGACACCTACCGCTATAATTCACCCCTCCACTTT.

The V and J genes are TRBV28 and TRBJ2-2; D gene uncertain. This CDR3 contains 13 residues. The germline gives CDR1 MDHEN, CDR2 SYDVKM. V lost 6 bases and J 4 bases, leaving 9 bases between the germline ends. The CDR3 sequence is CASSSVATGELFF. The CDR3 region has the DNA TGTGCCAGCAGCTCAGTTGCCACCGGGGAGCTGTTTTTT.

The chain employs TRBV6-6 and TRBJ1-2, with D unclear. V lost 0 bases and J 0 bases, leaving 8 bases between the germline ends. Germline loops: CDR1 MNHNY, CDR2 SVGAGI (reference sequence). The CDR3 runs to 15 residues. The CDR3 loop is CASSYSGGANYGYTF. Written as DNA, the CDR3 is TGTGCCAGCAGTTACTCGGGTGGGGCTAACTATGGCTACACCTTC.

The gene calls are TRBV6-6 and TRBJ1-5; perhaps TRBD1 as D (6 bases). The CDR3 covers 14 residues. V was shortened by 7 bases and J by 5 bases, with 15 bases between the two germline ends. The germline CDR1 and CDR2 sequences are MNHNY and SVGAGI (reference sequence). The CDR3 DNA sequence: TGTGCCAGCACCAGACAGGTCCTTGATCAGCCCCAGCATTTT. It yields the protein CASTRQVLDQPQHF.

The rearrangement joins TRBV5-1 to TRBJ2-7; D is perhaps TRBD1 (6 bases). CDR1 and CDR2 from the germline V gene are SGHRS and YFSETQ. Trimming removed 4 bases at V and 4 bases at J, with 15 bases between. The CDR3 runs 14 residues. CDR3 residues: CASSPGQRGYEQYF. For the CDR3, the DNA is TGCGCCAGCAGCCCCGGACAGAGGGGGTACGAGCAGTACTTC.

The chain links TRBV2 to TRBJ2-3; D is ambiguous. With 8 bases removed from V and 2 bases from J, the gap between germline ends came to 14 bases. Germline V CDR1 and CDR2: SNHLY, FYNNEI. The CDR3 is 14 residues long. CDR3 DNA: TGTGCCAGCCGCGGTCCGGGCTACACAGATACGCAGTATTTT. Protein: CASRGPGYTDTQYF.

V and J are TRBV7-9 and TRBJ1-4; D not certain. CDR1 SEHNR and CDR2 FQNEAQ come from the germline V gene (reference sequence). V gave up 5 bases and J gave up 5 bases, with 3 bases separating them. CDR3 length: 11 residues. In DNA, the CDR3 is TGTGCCAGCAGCCGGAATGAAAAACTGTTTTTT. Translation: CASSRNEKLFF.

The chain has TRBV7-3 and TRBJ1-2; D might be TRBD1 (5 bases). This CDR3 region has 13 residues. CDR1 is SGHTA and CDR2 is FQGTGA in the germline V gene. With 5 bases removed from V and 8 bases from J, the gap between germline ends came to 15 bases. DNA for the CDR3: TGTGCCAGCAGCCCGATGGTGGGGGGGGGCTACACCTTC. It yields the protein CASSPMVGGGYTF.

This clone was seen just once. V and J are TRBV6-5 and TRBJ2-7, with a tentative D call TRBD2 (6 bases). CDR3 length equals 13 residues. CDR1 is MNHEY and CDR2 is SVGAGI in the germline V gene. The V end lost 0 bases, the J end lost 7 bases, and 10 bases lay between the germline ends. The CDR3 nucleotides read TGTGCCAGCAGTTACTCGGGGACTGAAGAGCAGTACTTC. It yields the protein CASSYSGTEEQYF.

V is TRBV5-4 and J is TRBJ2-1; 7 positions agree with TRBD2. The CDR3 has 16 amino acids. The V segment lost 4 bases and the J segment 0 bases; nucleotides outside the gene matches: 7. Looked up from germline, CDR1 is SGHNT and CDR2 is YYREEE (reference sequence). The CDR3 region is CASSPSGASSYNEQFF. Here the CDR3 DNA reads TGTGCCAGCAGCCCCAGCGGGGCGAGCTCCTACAATGAGCAGTTCTTC.